This T cell receptor beta chain was recovered during a study of blood T cell repertoires in COVID-19. Germline trimming cut 2 bases from V and 3 bases from J; bases unmatched to any gene: 4. The CDR3 has 14 residues. Germline-derived CDR1 and CDR2 are GTSNPN and SVGIG (reference sequence). The table came from immunoSEQ multiplex PCR; TCRdb's copy has only in-frame clones and leaves some out. The table includes about 230,000 clones, roughly 83% detected once. The receptor was isolated from a woman aged 45-59 years with acute or convalescent COVID-19. Specimen: peripheral blood. J is TRBJ2-5 and V is TRBV30; TRBD1 matches at 9 bases. CDR3 residues: CAWSTTGGKETQYF. CDR3 in DNA: TGTGCCTGGAGTACGACAGGGGGAAAAGAGACCCAGTACTTC.